The 6 T cell receptor beta chains listed next were all sequenced from one sample in a study of blood T cell repertoires in COVID-19. TCRdb keeps only in-frame clones here, not all; method: immunoSEQ multiplex PCR. The data contain under 200,000 clones, about 85% of them singletons. The specimen sequenced was peripheral blood. The receptors derive from a woman aged 55-75 years with COVID-19, enrolled during active disease.

The chain uses TRBV7-9 and TRBJ2-5; 13 bases are shared with TRBD2. CDR3 length equals 15 residues. From germline, CDR1 is SEHNR and CDR2 FQNEAQ (reference sequence). The V segment lost 2 bases and the J segment 5 bases; nucleotides outside the gene matches: 2. The CDR3 DNA is TGTGCCAGCAGCTTACCGGGACTAGCGGGGGAGACCCAGTACTTC. It translates to CASSLPGLAGETQYF.

To note about this clone: At one boundary the junction diverges from the germline segment, which might be a read error. This chain joins TRBV7-7 and TRBJ2-2; possibly TRBD1 for D (5 bases). The germline gives CDR1 SSHAT, CDR2 FNYEAQ (reference sequence). The CDR3 consists of 14 residues. CDR3 in amino acids: CASSPLRGTGELFF. The CDR3 nucleotides are TGTGCTAGCAGCCCCTTAAGGGGCACCGGGGAGCTGTTTTTT.

The count of this clone is one. The V call is TRBV27, the J call TRBJ1-1; the match to TRBD1 covers 8 bases. CDR1 is MNHEY and CDR2 is SMNVEV in the germline V gene (reference sequence). The ends lost 7 bases at V and 4 bases at J; junction bases unmatched: 8. This CDR3 is 14 amino acids long. The CDR3 sequence is CASNSWTGSTEAFF. DNA of the CDR3: TGTGCCAGCAATTCCTGGACAGGGAGCACTGAAGCTTTCTTT.

V usage is TRBV27 and J usage is TRBJ2-1; TRBD2 aligns across 14 bases. This CDR3 spans 16 amino acids. J gave up 8 bases and V 2 bases, and 5 bases lay outside the gene matches. The germline gives CDR1 MNHEY, CDR2 SMNVEV (reference sequence). The CDR3 DNA follows: TGTGCCAGCAGTTTACGGACTAGCGGGAGGAAGGATGAGCAGTTCTTC. It is translated as CASSLRTSGRKDEQFF.

At least ten counts were recorded for this clone. DNA for the CDR3: TGTGCCAGCAACCGGGGAGGGGAATCCAATCAGCCCCAGCATTTT. Residues: CASNRGGESNQPQHF. V and J are TRBV5-8 and TRBJ1-5; possible D gene TRBD1, 5 bases. Germline CDR1 is SGHTS and CDR2 is YDEGEE. V lost 6 bases and J 3 bases, leaving 16 bases between the germline ends. The CDR3 extends over 15 amino acids.

This clone occurred a few times. The genes are TRBV27 and TRBJ1-5; D remains ambiguous. CDR1 MNHEY and CDR2 SMNVEV come from the germline V gene (reference sequence). V lost 0 bases, J lost 7 bases, and 10 bases lay in between. CDR3 length: 14 amino acids. The CDR3 sequence: CASSLSYRNQPQHF. The CDR3 DNA reads TGTGCCAGCAGTTTATCGTACAGAAACCAGCCCCAGCATTTT.